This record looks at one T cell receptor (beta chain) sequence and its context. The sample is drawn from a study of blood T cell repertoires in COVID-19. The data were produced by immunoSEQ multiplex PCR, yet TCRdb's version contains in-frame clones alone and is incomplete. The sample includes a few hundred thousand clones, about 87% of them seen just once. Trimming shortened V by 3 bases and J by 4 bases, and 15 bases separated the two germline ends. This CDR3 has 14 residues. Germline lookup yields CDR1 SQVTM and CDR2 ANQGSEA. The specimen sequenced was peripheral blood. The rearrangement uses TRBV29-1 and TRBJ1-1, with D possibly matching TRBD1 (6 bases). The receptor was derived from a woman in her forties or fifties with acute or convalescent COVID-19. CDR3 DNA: TGCAGCGTTGACAGGGGTCGAAGGGGCACTGAAGCTTTCTTT. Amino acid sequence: CSVDRGRRGTEAFF.